The 10 T cell receptor beta chains below come from one sample, sequenced in a study of glioma-infiltrating T cells after dendritic cell vaccination. Using immunoSEQ multiplex PCR, the repertoire was profiled, and TCRdb retains in-frame clones only, with some absent. The sample holds fewer than 40,000 clones, roughly 90% seen once. Sample: blood, taken before dendritic cell vaccination. The receptors shown here come from a human donor with glioblastoma.

J is TRBJ2-7 and V is TRBV5-6; 10 nucleotides match TRBD2. After removal of 0 bases from V and 0 bases from J, the junction contained 9 bases not matched to a gene. Germline V gene data show CDR1 as SGHDT and CDR2 as YYEEEE. The length of the CDR3 is 18 residues. CDR3 amino acids: CASSLGASGGPYSYEQYF. CDR3 in DNA: TGTGCCAGCAGCTTGGGGGCTAGCGGGGGCCCCTACTCCTACGAGCAGTACTTC.

The chain uses TRBV7-6 and TRBJ2-3, with TRBD2 matching over 7 bases. The CDR3 contains 16 residues. V was pared by 1 base and J by 2 bases, with 6 bases of the junction left unmatched. The V gene's germline CDR1 is SGHVS and CDR2 FNYEAQ. The CDR3 coding sequence is TGTGCCAGCAGCTTAGGAGGGAGCGGGGTCACAGATACGCAGTATTTT. It specifies CASSLGGSGVTDTQYF. The full variable domain, with the rest looked up from reference TRBV7-6 and TRBJ2-3, is GAGVSQSPRYKVTKRGQDVALRCDPISGHVSLYWYRQALGQGPEFLTYFNYEAQQDKSGLPNDRFSAERPEGSISTLTIQRTEQRDSAMYRCASSLGGSGVTDTQYFGPGTRLTVL.

V usage is TRBV2 and J usage is TRBJ2-1; a weak D match, TRBD1 (5 bases). This CDR3 has 16 amino acids. Deletions cut 1 base from V and 4 bases from J, with 14 bases between. Per the germline V gene, CDR1 is SNHLY and CDR2 is FYNNEI. The CDR3 DNA follows: TGTGCCAGCAGTGAAGACAGGACCGAAGGGTACAATGAGCAGTTCTTC. This sequence encodes CASSEDRTEGYNEQFF.

In its sample, this clone was seen once. The chain carries TRBV5-1 and TRBJ1-4, with 11 positions matching TRBD1. CDR1 is SGHRS, CDR2 YFSETQ, per germline. The V segment lost 0 bases and the J segment 7 bases; nucleotides outside the gene matches: 2. This CDR3 region has 15 residues. The DNA of the CDR3 is TGCGCCAGCAGCTTGGAGGGGACAGGGGGTGAAAAACTGTTTTTT. Its translation: CASSLEGTGGEKLFF.

The V gene is TRBV11-2, the J gene TRBJ1-5; the D is unclear. CDR1 SGHAT and CDR2 FQNNGV come from the germline V gene. CDR3 length equals 13 residues. V lost 5 bases to trimming and J lost 0 bases, with 5 bases between them. The CDR3 here is CASSPVSNQPQHF. CDR3 DNA sequence: TGTGCCAGCAGCCCGGTTAGCAATCAGCCCCAGCATTTT.

The chain uses TRBV5-4 and TRBJ1-2, with D possibly being TRBD1 (5 bases). Germline assignment: CDR1 SGHNT and CDR2 YYREEE (reference sequence). The CDR3 covers 17 residues. The V end lost 0 bases, the J end lost 0 bases, and 15 bases lay between the germline ends. The chain's CDR3 is CASSLALQGPTNYGYTF. In DNA, the CDR3 is TGTGCCAGCAGCTTGGCGTTGCAGGGCCCGACTAACTATGGCTACACCTTC.

This chain uses TRBV5-1 with TRBJ2-5; TRBD1 matches at 9 bases. V lost 4 bases and J lost 4; bases outside the gene matches: 2. CDR1 and CDR2 from the germline V gene are SGHRS and YFSETQ. The CDR3 contains 13 residues. This CDR3 reads CASSPGQGETQYF. The CDR3 DNA reads TGCGCCAGCAGCCCGGGACAGGGAGAGACCCAGTACTTC. The entire variable domain, with the rest obtained from reference TRBV5-1 and TRBJ2-5, is as follows: KAGVTQTPRYLIKTRGQQVTLSCSPISGHRSVSWYQQTPGQGLQFLFEYFSETQRNKGNFPGRFSGRQFSNSRSEMNVSTLELGDSALYLCASSPGQGETQYFGPGTRLLVL.

The J gene is TRBJ2-1, the V gene TRBV5-6; possibly TRBD2 for D (7 bases). The CDR3 extends over 14 amino acids. The V gene's germline CDR1 is SGHDT and CDR2 YYEEEE. Trimming stripped 6 bases from V and 5 bases from J, with 15 bases between. CDR3 nucleotides: TGTGCCAGCACGTATCGGGGGGCCCACAATGAGCAGTTCTTC. This gives the protein CASTYRGAHNEQFF. Complete variable domain (other parts from reference TRBV5-6 and TRBJ2-1): DAGVTQSPTHLIKTRGQQVTLRCSPKSGHDTVSWYQQALGQGPQFIFQYYEEEERQRGNFPDRFSGHQFPNYSSELNVNALLLGDSALYLCASTYRGAHNEQFFGPGTRLTVL.

This rearrangement joins TRBV5-3 to TRBJ2-7; perhaps TRBD2 as D (5 bases). TRBV5-3 counts as an open reading frame of uncertain function. The CDR3 runs 12 residues. Trimming took off 7 bases at V and 1 base at J, with 9 bases between the two ends. The CDR3 here is CARPRGSYEQYF. DNA for the CDR3: TGTGCCAGACCCCGCGGGTCCTACGAGCAGTACTTC.

The rearrangement joins TRBV6-1 to TRBJ2-6, with 7 nucleotides matching TRBD1. The ends lost 3 bases at V and 0 bases at J; junction bases unmatched: 2. From germline, CDR1 is MNHNS and CDR2 SASEGT. The CDR3 runs to 16 residues. The CDR3 DNA is TGTGCCAGCAGTGAGACAGGGAGCTCTGGGGCCAACGTCCTGACTTTC. Translating gives CASSETGSSGANVLTF.